A single sample is the source of the 32 T cell receptor beta chains below, sequenced in a study of cytomegalovirus exposure and HLA in healthy donors. The PCR made use of 60 Vbeta and 13 Jbeta primers. Assay: immunoSEQ multiplex PCR; the TCRdb copy retains only in-frame clones and omits some. This table has 160,000 or so clones, about 80% appearing once. Sequenced material: PBMCs. These receptors all come from a young man in good health and CMV-seronegative.

The chain combines TRBV6-1 with TRBJ2-3; 7 bases match TRBD2. Germline CDR1 MNHNS, CDR2 SASEGT. V was pared by 2 bases and J by 0 bases, with 11 bases of the junction left unmatched. There are 18 residues in the CDR3. The CDR3, as DNA: TGTGCCAGCAGTGAATGGGCTAGCGGAGAGGGTAGCACAGATACGCAGTATTTT. It is translated as CASSEWASGEGSTDTQYF.

The rearrangement joins TRBV14 to TRBJ1-6; 10 bases agree with TRBD1. V was clipped by 4 bases and J by 9 bases; unmatched bases: 9. The CDR3 is 16 residues long. Per germline, CDR1 SGHDN and CDR2 FVKESK. The CDR3 spells CASSRLGQGWTSPLHF. Written as DNA, the CDR3 is TGTGCCAGCAGCCGTCTGGGACAGGGGTGGACTTCACCCCTCCACTTT. Full variable domain (rest looked up from reference TRBV14 and TRBJ1-6): EAGVTQFPSHSVIEKGQTVTLRCDPISGHDNLYWYRRVMGKEIKFLLHFVKESKQDESGMPNNRFLAERTGGTYSTLKVQPAELEDSGVYFCASSRLGQGWTSPLHFGNGTRLTVT.

This chain joins TRBV6-6 and TRBJ2-1, with 10 bases lining up with TRBD1. The CDR3 has 15 residues. J lost 7 bases, V lost 8 bases, and 11 bases had no gene match. Germline CDR1 is MNHNY and CDR2 is SVGAGI (reference sequence). The CDR3 bases are TGTGCCAGCGTCGAGACAGGGGGCGGGCTAAATGAGCAGTTCTTC. This encodes CASVETGGGLNEQFF.

The V and J genes are TRBV19 and TRBJ2-1; 13 bases are a match to TRBD2. Unmatched junction bases numbered 14, after V lost 9 bases and J lost 0 bases. The length of the CDR3 is 19 residues. CDR1 is LNHDA and CDR2 is SQIVND in the germline V gene (reference sequence). This CDR3 is CASGLGTSGGVGSYNEQFF. The CDR3 nucleotides are TGTGCCAGCGGACTGGGCACTAGCGGGGGGGTCGGCTCCTACAATGAGCAGTTCTTC. The full variable domain, its missing parts supplied by reference TRBV19 and TRBJ2-1, is DGGITQSPKYLFRKEGQNVTLSCEQNLNHDAMYWYRQDPGQGLRLIYYSQIVNDFQKGDIAEGYSVSREKKESFPLTVTSAQKNPTAFYLCASGLGTSGGVGSYNEQFFGPGTRLTVL.

J is TRBJ2-7 and V is TRBV9; the D is unclear. The CDR3 is made up of 14 amino acids. V was shortened by 2 bases and J by 3 bases, with 12 bases between the two germline ends. The germline V gene encodes CDR1 SGDLS and CDR2 YYNGEE. The chain's CDR3 is CASSVIEDSYEQYF. CDR3 bases: TGTGCCAGCAGCGTGATCGAGGATAGCTACGAGCAGTACTTC.

This clone was counted a single time. The V gene is TRBV18, the J gene TRBJ1-5, with 9 nucleotides matching TRBD1. This CDR3 has 15 amino acids. Germline CDR1 and CDR2: KGHSH and LQKENI. After removal of 1 base from V and 3 bases from J, the junction contained 1 base not matched to a gene. The CDR3 DNA is TGTGCCAGCTCACCACTACAGGGGGCCAATCAGCCCCAGCATTTT. It translates to CASSPLQGANQPQHF.

This chain links TRBV2 with TRBJ2-7, with TRBD1 matching 9 bases. The germline gives CDR1 SNHLY, CDR2 FYNNEI. V was clipped by 6 bases and J by 2 bases; unmatched bases: 5. The CDR3 loop spans 14 amino acids. The CDR3 spells CASSGGQGAYEQYF. DNA of the CDR3: TGTGCCAGCAGCGGGGGACAGGGAGCCTACGAGCAGTACTTC. Full variable domain (missing parts from reference TRBV2 and TRBJ2-7): EPEVTQTPSHQVTQMGQEVILRCVPISNHLYFYWYRQILGQKVEFLVSFYNNEISEKSEIFDDQFSVERPDGSNFTLKIRSTKLEDSAMYFCASSGGQGAYEQYFGPGTRLTVT.

About this clone: One junction end does not reproduce the germline sequence, and a read error may be involved. CDR3 nucleotide sequence: TGCGCCAGCAGCCACGCGCCGGGAACCTACGGGCAGTACTTC. It specifies CASSHAPGTYGQYF. V usage is TRBV4-1 and J usage is TRBJ2-7; possible D gene TRBD2, 5 bases. Looked up from germline, CDR1 is MGHRA and CDR2 is YSYEKL. The CDR3 extends over 14 amino acids.

The V gene is TRBV12-5, the J gene TRBJ2-3, with D unresolved. Germline loops: CDR1 LGHNT, CDR2 FRNRAP. This CDR3 spans 15 amino acids. V lost 2 bases, J lost 2 bases, and 11 bases lay in between. The CDR3 DNA follows: TGTGCTAGTGGTTTGTCAAACAGATCCACAGATACGCAGTATTTT. Residues: CASGLSNRSTDTQYF.

The J gene is TRBJ2-2, the V gene TRBV4-3, with 7 bases matching TRBD1. CDR1 is LGHNA, CDR2 YSLEER, per germline. With 1 base clipped from V and 1 base from J, the junction kept 0 bases outside the gene matches. This CDR3 is 15 amino acids long. The CDR3 coding sequence is TGCGCCAGCAGCCAAGGGACAGGGAACACCGGGGAGCTGTTTTTT. This sequence encodes CASSQGTGNTGELFF.

This chain connects TRBV4-3 to TRBJ2-1; D is perhaps TRBD1 (6 bases). This CDR3 contains 16 residues. Germline CDR1 and CDR2: LGHNA and YSLEER. V lost 1 base to trimming and J lost 0 bases, with 10 bases between them. The CDR3 DNA is TGCGCCAGCAGCCAAGGGGGGCTGAGCTCCTACAATGAGCAGTTCTTC. It is translated as CASSQGGLSSYNEQFF.

J is TRBJ2-2 and V is TRBV19; TRBD1 agrees at 9 bases. The CDR3 sequence is 15 residues long. From germline, CDR1 is LNHDA and CDR2 SQIVND (reference sequence). The ends lost 5 bases at V and 4 bases at J; junction bases unmatched: 5. Written as DNA, the CDR3 is TGTGCCAGTAGTCCGGGGACAGGGATCACCGGGGAGCTGTTTTTT. Amino acids: CASSPGTGITGELFF.

The gene calls are TRBV19 and TRBJ2-2, with 7 bases matching TRBD1. This CDR3 is built from 15 residues. From germline, CDR1 is LNHDA and CDR2 SQIVND (reference sequence). V lost 3 bases and J lost 2; bases outside the gene matches: 3. The CDR3 protein is CASSIGTANTGELFF. In DNA form, the CDR3 reads TGTGCCAGTAGTATCGGGACAGCAAACACCGGGGAGCTGTTTTTT.

The gene calls are TRBV28 and TRBJ1-4; D is ambiguous. Trimming took off 2 bases at V and 5 bases at J, with 12 bases between the two ends. The CDR3 has 15 amino acids. Looked up from germline, CDR1 is MDHEN and CDR2 is SYDVKM. The CDR3 DNA reads as TGTGCCAGCAGTTTAAGGAGCGCCTCGAATGAAAAACTGTTTTTT. It codes for CASSLRSASNEKLFF.

V and J are TRBV2 and TRBJ2-2, with 9 bases matching TRBD2. V shed 8 bases and J 6 bases; nucleotides not matched to a gene: 10. The CDR3 is made up of 15 amino acids. Germline CDR1 and CDR2: SNHLY and FYNNEI. CDR3 loop: CASSEGREGPGELFF. CDR3 nucleotide sequence: TGTGCCAGCTCAGAGGGGCGGGAGGGCCCCGGGGAGCTGTTTTTT.

V is TRBV6-1 and J is TRBJ2-5; tentatively, D is TRBD2 (7 bases). V dropped 8 bases and J dropped 5 bases, with 18 bases sitting between them. The germline gives CDR1 MNHNS, CDR2 SASEGT. This CDR3 spans 14 amino acids. The CDR3 region is CASENGGLGETQYF. Here the CDR3 DNA reads TGTGCCAGCGAAAACGGGGGGCTTGGGGAGACCCAGTACTTC.

The chain uses TRBV7-6 and TRBJ2-7, with 8 bases that match TRBD1. The V segment lost 4 bases and the J segment 3 bases; nucleotides outside the gene matches: 8. Germline V gene lookup returns CDR1 SGHVS and CDR2 FNYEAQ. The length of the CDR3 is 15 residues. As DNA, the CDR3 is TGTGCCAGCAGCTCCCCTGGACAGGGAAACTACGAGCAGTACTTC. Translation gives CASSSPGQGNYEQYF.

The rearrangement uses TRBV12-2 and TRBJ2-5; the D call of TRBD1 is as the table states it, not checked on the DNA. TRBV12-2 is a pseudogene locus. The CDR3 extends over 16 amino acids. The CDR3 here is CASRLSYRGRIETQYF. In DNA, the CDR3 is TGTGCAAGTCGCTTATCCTACAGGGGGAGGATAGAGACCCAGTACTTC.

The chain recombines TRBV7-2 with TRBJ2-5, with 10 positions matching TRBD2. With 3 bases clipped from V and 4 bases from J, the junction kept 8 bases outside the gene matches. CDR3 length: 16 residues. In germline, CDR1 is SGHTA, CDR2 FQGNSA. CDR3 region: CASSLARASGRETQYF. The CDR3 region has the DNA TGTGCCAGCAGCTTGGCCCGAGCTAGCGGGAGAGAGACCCAGTACTTC.

V usage is TRBV5-1 and J usage is TRBJ2-1; D not resolved. CDR1 and CDR2 from the germline V gene are SGHRS and YFSETQ. The CDR3 is 12 amino acids. The V and J ends lost 9 bases and 12 bases respectively, with 19 bases between them. The CDR3 protein is CATKTPTSAQFF. DNA for the CDR3: TGCGCCACGAAAACCCCCACCAGTGCGCAGTTCTTC.

This chain links TRBV2 with TRBJ1-5; D is ambiguous. The CDR3 is made up of 15 amino acids. Germline assignment: CDR1 SNHLY and CDR2 FYNNEI. V lost 0 bases and J 5 bases, leaving 11 bases between the germline ends. The CDR3 DNA reads as TGTGCCAGCAGTGAAGCGCCAGTGGCCTATCAGCCCCAGCATTTT. This translates into CASSEAPVAYQPQHF. Drawing the rest from reference TRBV2 and TRBJ1-5, the complete variable domain is EPEVTQTPSHQVTQMGQEVILRCVPISNHLYFYWYRQILGQKVEFLVSFYNNEISEKSEIFDDQFSVERPDGSNFTLKIRSTKLEDSAMYFCASSEAPVAYQPQHFGDGTRLSIL.

The rearrangement links TRBV6-5 to TRBJ2-4; TRBD1 matches at 7 bases. This CDR3 comprises 13 residues. Looked up from germline, CDR1 is MNHEY and CDR2 is SVGAGI. V was pared by 2 bases and J by 5 bases, with 0 bases of the junction left unmatched. Written as DNA, the CDR3 is TGTGCCAGCAGTTACGGGACAGAAAACATTCAGTACTTC. It specifies CASSYGTENIQYF.

The V call is TRBV7-6, the J call TRBJ1-2; 7 nucleotides align to TRBD1. V gave up 5 bases and J gave up 4 bases; unmatched junction bases: 4. Looked up from germline, CDR1 is SGHVS and CDR2 is FNYEAQ. The CDR3 loop spans 13 amino acids. CDR3 protein: CASSARDSYGYTF. The CDR3 DNA reads as TGTGCCAGCAGCGCTCGGGACAGCTATGGCTACACCTTC.

The V and J genes are TRBV28 and TRBJ1-5, with D tentatively TRBD1 (5 bases). Germline CDR1 and CDR2: MDHEN and SYDVKM. This CDR3 comprises 14 residues. Deletions cut 5 bases from V and 4 bases from J, with 12 bases between. This chain's CDR3 is CASSVGVWNQPQHF. The CDR3 coding sequence is TGTGCCAGCAGTGTAGGGGTTTGGAATCAGCCCCAGCATTTT. Drawing the rest from reference TRBV28 and TRBJ1-5, the complete variable domain is DVKVTQSSRYLVKRTGEKVFLECVQDMDHENMFWYRQDPGLGLRLIYFSYDVKMKEKGDIPEGYSVSREKKERFSLILESASTNQTSMYLCASSVGVWNQPQHFGDGTRLSIL.

The gene calls are TRBV15 and TRBJ2-6; a weak D match, TRBD1 (6 bases). This CDR3 is 16 amino acids long. Deletions cut 5 bases from V and 1 base from J, with 12 bases between. Germline V gene sequence: CDR1 LNHNV, CDR2 YYDKDF (reference sequence). The CDR3 protein is CATSGRQGSGANVLTF. For the CDR3, the DNA is TGTGCCACCAGCGGGCGTCAGGGGTCTGGGGCCAACGTCCTGACTTTC.

The chain combines TRBV7-9 with TRBJ2-1; 11 bases align to TRBD2. Germline values: CDR1 SEHNR, CDR2 FQNEAQ (reference sequence). Trimming cost V 5 bases and J 9 bases; bases outside gene matches: 15. The CDR3 spans 17 residues. CDR3 region: CASSTSDLAGGKSEQFF. The CDR3 bases are TGTGCCAGCAGCACCTCCGACCTAGCGGGGGGTAAAAGTGAGCAGTTCTTC. The full variable domain, in which reference TRBV7-9 and TRBJ2-1 provide the parts outside the CDR3, is DTGVSQNPRHKITKRGQNVTFRCDPISEHNRLYWYRQTLGQGPEFLTYFQNEAQLEKSRLLSDRFSAERPKGSFSTLEIQRTEQGDSAMYLCASSTSDLAGGKSEQFFGPGTRLTVL.

This clone was detected only a few times. V is TRBV30 and J is TRBJ2-2; 13 bases agree with TRBD2. The length of the CDR3 is 16 residues. Germline CDR1 reads GTSNPN; CDR2 reads SVGIG (reference sequence). After removal of 2 bases from V and 7 bases from J, the junction contained 7 bases not matched to a gene. This chain's CDR3 is CAWSRRLAGGGGELFF. Written as DNA, the CDR3 is TGTGCCTGGAGTCGAAGACTAGCGGGGGGCGGCGGGGAGCTGTTTTTT.

The chain recombines TRBV29-1 with TRBJ1-3; D remains unclear. This CDR3 is 12 amino acids long. The V end lost 6 bases, the J end lost 1 base, and 7 bases lay between the germline ends. Per germline, CDR1 SQVTM and CDR2 ANQGSEA. Here the CDR3 reads CSVRGSGNTIYF. CDR3 nucleotide sequence: TGCAGCGTAAGAGGATCTGGAAACACCATATATTTT.

The CDR3, as DNA: TGTGCCTGGAGTGTACGGGTTGGAAATTCACCCCTCCACTTT. Its translation: CAWSVRVGNSPLHF. The chain recombines TRBV30 with TRBJ1-6, with D unresolved. This CDR3 contains 14 residues. CDR1 and CDR2 (germline): GTSNPN, SVGIG (reference sequence). V gave up 0 bases and J gave up 7 bases, with 10 bases separating them.

This chain connects TRBV5-1 to TRBJ2-5; 8 positions agree with TRBD1. V was pared by 4 bases and J by 5 bases, with 10 bases of the junction left unmatched. Germline values: CDR1 SGHRS, CDR2 YFSETQ. CDR3 length: 15 amino acids. The CDR3 bases are TGCGCCAGCAGCCCAGGGACAGGCAGGAGGGAGACCCAGTACTTC. Protein product: CASSPGTGRRETQYF.

The chain recombines TRBV7-2 with TRBJ2-4, with 11 bases lining up with TRBD2. Germline values: CDR1 SGHTA, CDR2 FQGNSA. The CDR3 is 15 amino acids. The V segment lost 4 bases and the J segment 10 bases; nucleotides outside the gene matches: 9. CDR3 nucleotides: TGTGCCAGCAGCTCATCCGGGACTAGCGGAGGTATTCAGTACTTC. It translates to CASSSSGTSGGIQYF.

The rearrangement uses TRBV7-6 and TRBJ2-5; D remains unclear. The CDR3 sequence is 12 residues long. The germline gives CDR1 SGHVS, CDR2 FNYEAQ. V lost 3 bases to trimming and J lost 4 bases, with 6 bases between them. CDR3 DNA sequence: TGTGCCAGCAGCTTGTCGTCAGAGACCCAGTACTTC. It codes for CASSLSSETQYF. The whole variable domain, remainder taken from reference TRBV7-6 and TRBJ2-5, is GAGVSQSPRYKVTKRGQDVALRCDPISGHVSLYWYRQALGQGPEFLTYFNYEAQQDKSGLPNDRFSAERPEGSISTLTIQRTEQRDSAMYRCASSLSSETQYFGPGTRLLVL.